The following is a T cell receptor (beta chain) sequence with its context. From the reads, TCRdb called clonotypes with MiXCR, one entry per CDR3 protein. Of 740,000 or so distinct CDR3 sequences listed, less than 40% are singletons. In germline, CDR1 is SGHVS, CDR2 FNYEAQ. The ends lost 4 bases at V and 11 bases at J; junction bases unmatched: 10. The length of the CDR3 is 13 residues. The source of the sample is a study of T cell repertoires in cytomegalovirus infection. The sequenced material came from PBMCs. The sequence was collected from a human donor in good health (CMV status not recorded). Some clones in this sample may be carry-over from other donors' samples. The rearrangement links TRBV7-6 to TRBJ1-1, with TRBD1 matching 7 bases. The CDR3 sequence: CASSSSQGRSAFF. CDR3 nucleotides: TGTGCCAGCAGCTCATCACAGGGGCGTTCCGCTTTCTTT.